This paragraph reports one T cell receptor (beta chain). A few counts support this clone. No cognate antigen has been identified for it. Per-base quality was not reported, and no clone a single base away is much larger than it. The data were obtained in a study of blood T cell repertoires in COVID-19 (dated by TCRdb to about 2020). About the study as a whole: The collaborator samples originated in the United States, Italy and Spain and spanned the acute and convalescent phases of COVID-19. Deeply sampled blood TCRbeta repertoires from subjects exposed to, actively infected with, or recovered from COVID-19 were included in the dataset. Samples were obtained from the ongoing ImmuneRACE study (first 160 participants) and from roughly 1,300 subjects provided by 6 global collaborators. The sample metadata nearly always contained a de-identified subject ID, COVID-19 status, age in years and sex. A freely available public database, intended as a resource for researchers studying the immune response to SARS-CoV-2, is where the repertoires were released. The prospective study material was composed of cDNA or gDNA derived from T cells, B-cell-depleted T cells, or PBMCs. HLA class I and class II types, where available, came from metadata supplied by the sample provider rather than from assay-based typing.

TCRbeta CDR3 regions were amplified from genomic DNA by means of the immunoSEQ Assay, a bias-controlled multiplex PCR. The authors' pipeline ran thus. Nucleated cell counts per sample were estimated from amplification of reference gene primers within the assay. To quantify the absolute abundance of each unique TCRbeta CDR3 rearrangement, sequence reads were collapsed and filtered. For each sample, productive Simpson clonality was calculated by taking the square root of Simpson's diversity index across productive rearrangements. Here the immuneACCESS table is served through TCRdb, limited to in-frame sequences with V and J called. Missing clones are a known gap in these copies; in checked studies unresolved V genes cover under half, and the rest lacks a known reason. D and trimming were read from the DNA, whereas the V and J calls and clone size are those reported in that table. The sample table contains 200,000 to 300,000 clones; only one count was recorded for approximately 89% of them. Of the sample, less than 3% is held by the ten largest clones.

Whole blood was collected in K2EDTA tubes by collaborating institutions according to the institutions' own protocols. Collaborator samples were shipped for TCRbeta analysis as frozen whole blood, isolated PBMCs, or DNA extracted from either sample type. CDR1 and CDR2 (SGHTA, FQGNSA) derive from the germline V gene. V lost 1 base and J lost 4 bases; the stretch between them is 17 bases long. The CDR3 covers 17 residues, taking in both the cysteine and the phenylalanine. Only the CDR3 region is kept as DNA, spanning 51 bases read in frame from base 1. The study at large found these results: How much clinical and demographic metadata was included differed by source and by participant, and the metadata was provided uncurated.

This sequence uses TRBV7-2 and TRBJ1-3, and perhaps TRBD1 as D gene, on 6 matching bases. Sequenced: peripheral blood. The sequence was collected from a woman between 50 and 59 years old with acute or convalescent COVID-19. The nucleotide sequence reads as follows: TGTGCCAGCAGCTTAGGCGCAAGTAGGGGGTCCGGAAACACCATATATTTT. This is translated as CASSLGASRGSGNTIYF.